The T cell receptor (beta chain) under discussion was sequenced for a study of blood T cell repertoires in COVID-19. About the research overall: Donors in the United States, Italy and Spain gave samples during acute or convalescent COVID-19. From T cells, B-cell-depleted T cells, or PBMCs came the material, which was cDNA or gDNA.

Losses at the gene ends were 5 bases for V and 6 bases for J; bases not matched to a gene: 2. Germline V CDR1 and CDR2: SGHTA, FQGNSA. This CDR3 has 15 residues. How the authors handled the data: Estimated nucleated cell counts came from reference gene primer amplification. Libraries were prepared by immunoSEQ multiplex PCR; TCRdb keeps only in-frame clonotypes and omits some of them. Clone size and the V and J calls come from that table; the DNA yielded D and trimming. The sample holds around 300,000 clones, about nine tenths seen once. This sequence joins TRBV7-2 and TRBJ2-2; 14 bases are shared with TRBD2. The sequence derives from a woman between 40 and 50 years old who had recovered from COVID-19. Sequenced: peripheral blood. In DNA, the CDR3 is TGTGCCAGCAGCACGACTAGCGGGAGGGCCGGGGAGCTGTTTTTT. Residues: CASSTTSGRAGELFF.